The 26 T cell receptor beta chains reported below all come from one sample, sequenced in a study of shared clonotypes between healthy human individuals. Sequencing was performed with immunoSEQ multiplex PCR; in TCRdb, only in-frame clones are kept and a portion is missing. The sample consists of 180,000 or so clones, 90% to 95% of them appearing once. The sequencing sample was made of naive CD4+ T cells sorted from blood. Subset described: CD45RA+ positively selected. The receptors originated from a woman in her thirties in good health.

V is TRBV19 and J is TRBJ1-2; the D gene is possibly TRBD1 (5 bases). The germline V and J ends were trimmed by 6 bases and 4 bases, with 15 bases remaining between them. The CDR3 loop spans 14 amino acids. Germline values: CDR1 LNHDA, CDR2 SQIVND (reference sequence). In nucleotides, the CDR3 is TGTGCCAGTAGCCCAACAGGTGGCAGCTATGGCTACACCTTC. Its protein is CASSPTGGSYGYTF.

This clone was counted only a few times. The CDR3 reads CASSTQFGNTIYF. For the CDR3, the DNA is TGTGCCAGCAGTACGCAGTTTGGAAACACCATATATTTT. V usage is TRBV28 and J usage is TRBJ1-3; D gene uncertain. The CDR3 spans 13 residues. The V end was cut by 5 bases, the J end by 3 bases, with 8 bases between. CDR1 MDHEN and CDR2 SYDVKM come from the germline V gene.

The chain recombines TRBV28 with TRBJ1-4; D remains ambiguous. Germline V CDR1 and CDR2: MDHEN, SYDVKM. The V gene lost 4 bases and the J gene lost 2 bases, with 5 bases spanning the gap. This CDR3 contains 13 residues. The CDR3, as DNA: TGTGCCAGCAGTTGGGCGACTAATGAAAAACTGTTTTTT. Its protein product is CASSWATNEKLFF. Together with reference TRBV28 and TRBJ1-4, the CDR3 gives the full variable domain: DVKVTQSSRYLVKRTGEKVFLECVQDMDHENMFWYRQDPGLGLRLIYFSYDVKMKEKGDIPEGYSVSREKKERFSLILESASTNQTSMYLCASSWATNEKLFFGSGTQLSVL.

The chain has TRBV11-2 and TRBJ2-3, with D unclear. The CDR3 sequence is 12 residues long. Germline V gene sequence: CDR1 SGHAT, CDR2 FQNNGV. With 1 base removed from V and 8 bases from J, the gap between germline ends came to 7 bases. CDR3 loop: CASSLVSATQYF. The CDR3, as DNA: TGTGCCAGCAGCTTAGTTAGTGCTACGCAGTATTTT.

V usage is TRBV28 and J usage is TRBJ2-3; the D is unclear. From germline, CDR1 is MDHEN and CDR2 SYDVKM. V lost 5 bases and J 1 base, leaving 7 bases between the germline ends. This CDR3 contains 13 residues. The CDR3 here is CASSLPGTDTQYF. CDR3 nucleotides: TGTGCCAGCAGTCTGCCTGGCACAGATACGCAGTATTTT. The full variable domain, completed using reference TRBV28 and TRBJ2-3, is DVKVTQSSRYLVKRTGEKVFLECVQDMDHENMFWYRQDPGLGLRLIYFSYDVKMKEKGDIPEGYSVSREKKERFSLILESASTNQTSMYLCASSLPGTDTQYFGPGTRLTVL.

This CDR3 is CASGLLASGELFF. In nucleotides, the CDR3 is TGTGCCAGCGGCCTACTAGCGAGCGGGGAGCTGTTTTTT. The chain joins TRBV28 to TRBJ2-2; 7 bases match TRBD2. The CDR3 consists of 13 residues. CDR1 and CDR2 (germline): MDHEN, SYDVKM. After removal of 8 bases from V and 7 bases from J, the junction contained 7 bases not matched to a gene.

This rearrangement joins TRBV7-9 to TRBJ1-1; D might be TRBD1 (5 bases). CDR1 is SEHNR and CDR2 is FQNEAQ in the germline V gene (reference sequence). CDR3 length: 14 residues. V lost 2 bases and J 11 bases, leaving 18 bases between the germline ends. CDR3: CASSLLGTLGGAFF. The CDR3 DNA reads TGTGCCAGCAGCTTACTCGGAACTCTTGGGGGGGCTTTCTTT.

DNA for the CDR3: TGTGCCAGCAGCTTAGGACAGGCCCAGGGGGACACCGGGGAGCTGTTTTTT. Translation: CASSLGQAQGDTGELFF. The gene calls are TRBV11-3 and TRBJ2-2; 7 nucleotides match TRBD1. Germline CDR1 is SGHNT and CDR2 is YENEEA. The length of the CDR3 is 17 residues. The junction had 8 bases not matched to a gene; V was cut back by 1 base and J by 3 bases.

V is TRBV28 and J is TRBJ1-5; no clear D. The length of the CDR3 is 14 residues. V lost 1 base to trimming and J lost 6 bases, with 10 bases between them. Germline CDR1 and CDR2: MDHEN and SYDVKM. Here the CDR3 DNA reads TGTGCCAGCAGTTTATCATGGGTTACTCAGCCCCAGCATTTT. This gives the protein CASSLSWVTQPQHF.

The genes are TRBV5-1 and TRBJ2-5, with D tentatively TRBD1 or TRBD2 (6 bases each). The DNA end is a closer match to TRBJ2-7, so the J assignment may be wrong. CDR3 size: 16 residues. Germline V gene data show CDR1 as SGHRS and CDR2 as YFSETQ. The CDR3 bases are TGCGCCAGCAGCATGTGGGGGGCGGGTCCTACCTACGAGCAGTACTTC. This codes for CASSMWGAGPTYEQYF.

The gene calls are TRBV18 and TRBJ2-7, with 8 bases aligning to TRBD2. With 2 bases clipped from V and 2 bases from J, the junction kept 2 bases outside the gene matches. The CDR3 runs 14 residues. Germline-derived CDR1 and CDR2 are KGHSH and LQKENI. The CDR3 DNA reads as TGTGCCAGCTCACCATCGGGGGGGGCCTACGAGCAGTACTTC. It specifies CASSPSGGAYEQYF.

The chain links TRBV6-6 to TRBJ2-7; the match to TRBD2 covers 9 bases. The ends lost 2 bases at V and 0 bases at J; junction bases unmatched: 2. The germline CDR1 and CDR2 sequences are MNHNY and SVGAGI (reference sequence). The CDR3 length is 15 residues. DNA for the CDR3: TGTGCCAGCAGTTACGCGGGAGGGCCCTCCTACGAGCAGTACTTC. It translates to CASSYAGGPSYEQYF.

The gene calls are TRBV2 and TRBJ1-1; D may be TRBD1 (6 bases). The germline V gene has CDR1 SNHLY and CDR2 FYNNEI. Deletions cut 5 bases from V and 7 bases from J, with 11 bases between. The CDR3 is 12 residues long. The CDR3 loop is CASSLNRDEAFF. The CDR3 bases are TGTGCCAGCAGTCTAAACAGGGATGAAGCTTTCTTT.

The V and J genes are TRBV10-3 and TRBJ2-2, with D possibly TRBD2 on 5 matching bases. Germline assignment: CDR1 ENHRY and CDR2 SYGVKD. The CDR3 length is 15 residues. Trimming took 4 bases from V and 2 from J, leaving 11 bases between them. The CDR3 DNA is TGTGCCATCAGTGGAACGGGGTCTAACACCGGGGAGCTGTTTTTT. This gives the protein CAISGTGSNTGELFF.

The chain employs TRBV19 and TRBJ2-2; D ambiguous. Germline lookup yields CDR1 LNHDA and CDR2 SQIVND (reference sequence). The CDR3 is made up of 14 amino acids. Between the trimmed V and J ends, which lost 7 bases and 1 base, there was a span of 10 bases. CDR3 loop: CASNPRVNTGELFF. CDR3 DNA: TGTGCCAGTAACCCCCGGGTGAACACCGGGGAGCTGTTTTTT.

This chain uses TRBV6-5 with TRBJ1-5; D remains ambiguous. The germline V and J ends were trimmed by 2 bases and 3 bases, with 11 bases remaining between them. The germline CDR1 and CDR2 sequences are MNHEY and SVGAGI. The CDR3 length is 15 residues. The CDR3 coding sequence is TGTGCCAGCAGTTACCCCCCCAGGCTCAATCAGCCCCAGCATTTT. Protein product: CASSYPPRLNQPQHF.

CDR3 region: CASRLRPLPSTEAFF. The CDR3 nucleotides read TGTGCCAGCAGACTACGACCCTTGCCGAGCACTGAAGCTTTCTTT. J is TRBJ1-1 and V is TRBV7-9; D is unclear. The germline V gene has CDR1 SEHNR and CDR2 FQNEAQ (reference sequence). CDR3 length: 15 amino acids. Trimming shortened V by 6 bases and J by 4 bases, and 18 bases separated the two germline ends.

The chain joins TRBV6-5 to TRBJ1-2, with D possibly matching TRBD1 (5 bases). V was cut by 2 bases and J by 4 bases, with 11 bases left in between. Germline V gene data show CDR1 as MNHEY and CDR2 as SVGAGI. The CDR3 is made up of 14 amino acids. CDR3 coding DNA: TGTGCCAGCAGTTACCCAGGGTCTAGCTATGGCTACACCTTC. Amino acid sequence: CASSYPGSSYGYTF.

The V call is TRBV29-1, the J call TRBJ2-2; 8 bases are a match to TRBD1. The germline CDR1 and CDR2 sequences are SQVTM and ANQGSEA. V gave up 6 bases and J gave up 4 bases; unmatched junction bases: 7. The CDR3 runs 14 residues. The CDR3 loop is CSVYRQGSTGELFF. The CDR3 DNA reads as TGCAGCGTGTACCGACAGGGGAGCACCGGGGAGCTGTTTTTT.

This chain uses TRBV6-1 with TRBJ2-7, with 9 bases that match TRBD2. CDR3 length equals 14 residues. The ends lost 7 bases at V and 3 bases at J; junction bases unmatched: 7. Germline V gives CDR1 MNHNS, CDR2 SASEGT. CDR3 sequence: CASTRTSEIYEQYF. Written as DNA, the CDR3 is TGTGCCAGCACCAGGACTAGCGAGATCTACGAGCAGTACTTC.

This clone was observed a single time. The chain uses TRBV19 and TRBJ2-5, with 10 bases that match TRBD2. CDR3 size: 13 residues. Trimming took 7 bases from V and 5 from J; bases not matched to a gene: 4. The germline V gene has CDR1 LNHDA and CDR2 SQIVND (reference sequence). The CDR3 DNA reads TGTGCCAGTACTAGCGGGAGAGTGGAGACCCAGTACTTC. Translated: CASTSGRVETQYF. The entire variable domain, with the rest obtained from reference TRBV19 and TRBJ2-5, is as follows: DGGITQSPKYLFRKEGQNVTLSCEQNLNHDAMYWYRQDPGQGLRLIYYSQIVNDFQKGDIAEGYSVSREKKESFPLTVTSAQKNPTAFYLCASTSGRVETQYFGPGTRLLVL.

V gene TRBV23-1 combines with J gene TRBJ1-1; a weak D match, TRBD1 (5 bases). TRBV23-1 is classed as an ORF, of uncertain function. The CDR3 spans 11 residues. Trimming took off 11 bases at V and 4 bases at J, with 11 bases between the two ends. CDR3 loop: CAGAGGTEAFF. CDR3 nucleotide sequence: TGCGCCGGGGCGGGTGGCACTGAAGCTTTCTTT.

The chain links TRBV5-6 to TRBJ1-5; D not resolved. CDR3 length: 14 amino acids. The V end was cut by 3 bases, the J end by 3 bases, with 10 bases between. Germline V gives CDR1 SGHDT, CDR2 YYEEEE. The CDR3 is CASSSRGNNQPQHF. Here the CDR3 DNA reads TGTGCCAGCAGCTCCCGGGGTAACAATCAGCCCCAGCATTTT.

The chain carries TRBV5-8 and TRBJ1-1, with no clear D. The V end lost 5 bases, the J end lost 5 bases, and 13 bases lay between the germline ends. This CDR3 has 13 amino acids. Germline V gene data show CDR1 as SGHTS and CDR2 as YDEGEE. CDR3 amino acids: CASSFYSVTEAFF. The CDR3 bases are TGTGCCAGCAGTTTTTACTCTGTGACTGAAGCTTTCTTT.

This clone has only one observation. The chain links TRBV10-3 to TRBJ1-2, with TRBD1 as a possible D gene (6 bases). V lost 9 bases, J lost 5 bases, and 16 bases lay in between. The CDR3 is made up of 13 amino acids. The germline gives CDR1 ENHRY, CDR2 SYGVKD. This chain's CDR3 is CAIQGDGVYGYTF. The CDR3 nucleotides read TGTGCCATACAGGGAGATGGGGTTTATGGCTACACCTTC.

The chain uses TRBV5-1 and TRBJ1-5, with a possible D match to TRBD1 (6 bases). Germline loops: CDR1 SGHRS, CDR2 YFSETQ. With 4 bases removed from V and 7 bases from J, the gap between germline ends came to 18 bases. This CDR3 is built from 15 residues. The CDR3 spells CASSPGTQIGQPQHF. As DNA, the CDR3 is TGCGCCAGCAGCCCCGGGACACAGATCGGGCAGCCCCAGCATTTT.